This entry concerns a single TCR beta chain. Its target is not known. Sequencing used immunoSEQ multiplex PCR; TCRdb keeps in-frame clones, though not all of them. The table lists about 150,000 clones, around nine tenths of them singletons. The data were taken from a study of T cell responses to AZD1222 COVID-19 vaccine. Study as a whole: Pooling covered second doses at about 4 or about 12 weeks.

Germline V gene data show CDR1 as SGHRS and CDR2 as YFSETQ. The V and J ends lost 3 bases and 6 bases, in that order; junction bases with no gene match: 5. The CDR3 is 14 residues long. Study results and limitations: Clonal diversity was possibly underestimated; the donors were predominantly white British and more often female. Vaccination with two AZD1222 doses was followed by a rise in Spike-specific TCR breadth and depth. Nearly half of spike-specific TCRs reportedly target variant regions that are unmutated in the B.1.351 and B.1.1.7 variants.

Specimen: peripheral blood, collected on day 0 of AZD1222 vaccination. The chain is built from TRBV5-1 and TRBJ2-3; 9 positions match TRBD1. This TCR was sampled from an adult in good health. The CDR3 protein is CASSSGQGRDTQYF. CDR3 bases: TGCGCCAGCAGCTCCGGACAGGGGAGGGATACGCAGTATTTT.